A selection of T cell receptor beta chains follows, all from one sample in a study of OX40 agonist ivuxolimab in advanced cancers. Repertoires were generated with immunoSEQ multiplex PCR, while TCRdb's copy carries only in-frame clones and drops some. Counted here are roughly 67,000 clones, about nine tenths occurring once; the ten biggest clones make up 0.78%. The sequences come from CD4+ or CD8+ T cells sorted from blood, collected in a trial of the OX40 agonist ivuxolimab. The source of these receptors is an adult with an advanced solid tumor such as melanoma, head and neck, liver or kidney cancer. Both conserved end residues are part of each CDR3. A D gene is named only where the DNA matches it firmly. Clone sizes are given selectively: once, few, many, or a class where the clone is expanded.

>TRBJ1-4|-|-|12|TRBV7-9
TGTGCCAGCAGCCCCCCGAGTGAAAAACTGTTTTTT
CASSPPSEKLFF
>TRBJ2-3|-|TRBD2|15|TRBV7-3
TGTGCCAGCAGCTTGACTAGCGGGAGGGTAGATACGCAGTATTTT
CASSLTSGRVDTQYF
>TRBJ1-6|-|-|15|TRBV9
TGTGCCAGCAGCGTAGCCCCAGGATATAATTCACCCCTCCACTTT
CASSVAPGYNSPLHF
>TRBJ2-2|few|-|12|TRBV28
TGTGCCAGCAGCTCCGAGTATGGGGAGCTGTTTTTT
CASSSEYGELFF
>TRBJ1-5|-|TRBD1|14|TRBV2
TGTGCCAGCAGGGACAGGGTGGGCAATCAGCCCCAGCATTTT
CASRDRVGNQPQHF
>TRBJ1-6|-|TRBD1|15|TRBV5-1
TGCGCCAGCAGCTTGTTAGGGACAGCGAATTCACCCCTCCACTTT
CASSLLGTANSPLHF
>TRBJ2-3|-|-|17|TRBV5-4
TGTGCCAGCAGCCTCCTCCCGACAGGGCGGGAAGCAGATACGCAGTATTTT
CASSLLPTGREADTQYF
>TRBJ1-5|-|TRBD1|16|TRBV19
TGTGCCAGTAGTATGTTTTCGGCGACAGGGGATCAGCCCCAGCATTTT
CASSMFSATGDQPQHF
>TRBJ2-3|-|-|16|TRBV5-4
TGTGCCAGCAGCTTTCCCACAGGGGAGGCGACAGATACGCAGTATTTT
CASSFPTGEATDTQYF
>TRBJ2-3|-|TRBD2|18|TRBV4-2
TGTGCCAGCAGCCAAATGGGACTAGCAGACGACTACACAGATACGCAGTATTTT
CASSQMGLADDYTDTQYF
>TRBJ1-2|-|-|14|TRBV9
TGTGCCAGCAGCCCTGGGGGCGCTAACTATGGCTACACCTTC
CASSPGGANYGYTF
>TRBJ1-4|-|-|14|TRBV30
TGTGCCTGGACAACAGGAGGTCTCCATGAAAAACTGTTTTTT
CAWTTGGLHEKLFF
>TRBJ1-1|-|-|15|TRBV28
TGTGCCAGCAGTTTATGGGACAATGGAGACACTGAAGCTTTCTTT
CASSLWDNGDTEAFF
>TRBJ2-7|-|TRBD2|20|TRBV4-2
TGTGCCAGCAGCCAAGAAGCGGGGAAGGCACCTAGAGAAGACTCCTACGAGCAGTACTTC
CASSQEAGKAPREDSYEQYF
>TRBJ2-3|-|-|15|TRBV7-2
TGTGCCAGCAGCTCATACGGGACTAGCACAGATACGCAGTATTTT
CASSSYGTSTDTQYF
>TRBJ2-7|-|-|14|TRBV4-2
TGTGCCAGCAGCCAAGGACAGGCCTCCTACGAGCAGTACTTC
CASSQGQASYEQYF
>TRBJ2-2|-|TRBD1|13|TRBV19
TGTGCCAGTGATGACAGGGCTGGCGGGGAGCTGTTTTTT
CASDDRAGGELFF
>TRBJ1-4|-|-|14|TRBV2
TGTGCCAGCAGCCCGACAGCATTTAATGAAAAACTGTTTTTT
CASSPTAFNEKLFF
>TRBJ1-1|-|-|13|TRBV7-9
TGTGCCAGCAGCCCTCCCATGAACACTGAAGCTTTCTTT
CASSPPMNTEAFF
>TRBJ2-1|-|TRBD1|15|TRBV11-2
TGTGCCAGCAGCTTAGAAGGGGGCGACTACAATGAGCAGTTCTTC
CASSLEGGDYNEQFF
>TRBJ2-3|-|-|15|TRBV5-1
TGCGCCAGCTGCGTGACCCCGGGGGGCACAGATACGCAGTATTTT
CASCVTPGGTDTQYF
>TRBJ1-1|-|-|14|TRBV25-1
TGTGCCAGCAAGGGGACGGGGTCCGGCACTGAAGCTTTCTTT
CASKGTGSGTEAFF
>TRBJ1-2|-|-|13|TRBV5-4
TGTGCCAGCAGCTTGGAAATGGGGGGCGGCTACACCTTC
CASSLEMGGGYTF
>TRBJ2-5|-|-|16|TRBV5-1
TGCGCCAGCAGCACCCCGGTTGGGAGTTCGGAAGAGACCCAGTACTTC
CASSTPVGSSEETQYF
>TRBJ2-3|-|-|14|TRBV5-5
TGTGCCAGCAGCTTGTTTCTAGAGGCAGATACGCAGTATTTT
CASSLFLEADTQYF
>TRBJ2-7|-|TRBD1|16|TRBV14
TGTGCCAGCAGCCAAGCTCCAAGGCAGGGGGCTTACGAGCAGTACTTC
CASSQAPRQGAYEQYF
>TRBJ2-6|once|-|15|TRBV7-3
TGTGCCAGCAGCACTGAGATGTCTGGGGCCAACGTCCTGACTTTC
CASSTEMSGANVLTF
>TRBJ1-5|-|-|13|TRBV15
TGTGCCACCAGCCGGGGGGGCAATCAGCCCCAGCATTTT
CATSRGGNQPQHF
>TRBJ1-2|-|-|15|TRBV27
TGTGCCAGCAGTGCATACGGCAGGGAGAGGAATGGCTACACCTTC
CASSAYGRERNGYTF
>TRBJ1-1|-|TRBD1|14|TRBV19
TGTGCCAGTAGTGGGAGGGACAGGGACACTGAAGCTTTCTTT
CASSGRDRDTEAFF
>TRBJ1-5|-|-|13|TRBV10-3
TGTGCCGTCCAGCAGGGCTTCAATCAGCCCCAGCATTTT
CAVQQGFNQPQHF
>TRBJ2-3|-|-|15|TRBV9
TGTGCCAGCAGCGTAGGAACCGCTAGCACAGATACGCAGTATTTT
CASSVGTASTDTQYF
>TRBJ1-3|-|-|12|TRBV5-1
TGCGCCAGCAGCTTTGATGGAAACACCATATATTTT
CASSFDGNTIYF
>TRBJ2-1|-|-|16|TRBV5-1
TGCGCCAGCAGACCTTCCCTAGGGGACTCCTACAATGAGCAGTTCTTC
CASRPSLGDSYNEQFF
>TRBJ2-5|-|-|14|TRBV28
TGTGCCAGCAGTTTACCCCCCAGGTCAGAGACCCAGTACTTC
CASSLPPRSETQYF
>TRBJ2-1|-|-|16|TRBV18
TGTGCCAGCTCGTTTCCGGGTTCCAGAGGGGGCAATGAGCAGTTCTTC
CASSFPGSRGGNEQFF
>TRBJ1-1|-|-|13|TRBV2
TGTGCCAGCAGTGAATTCCGGAACACTGAAGCTTTCTTT
CASSEFRNTEAFF
>TRBJ2-3|-|-|12|TRBV6-5
TGTGCCAGCAGTGGACGGTCAGATACGCAGTATTTT
CASSGRSDTQYF
>TRBJ2-6|-|-|14|TRBV9
TGTGCCAGCAGCTCGGGCTCTGGGGCCAACGTCCTGACTTTC
CASSSGSGANVLTF
>TRBJ1-4|-|-|17|TRBV19
TGTGCCAGTAGTACCCGGGGACGTAATGTGGCTAATGAAAAACTGTTTTTT
CASSTRGRNVANEKLFF
>TRBJ1-1|-|TRBD1|13|TRBV7-9
TGTGCCAGCAGTGACCAGGGGGCGACTGAAGCTTTCTTT
CASSDQGATEAFF
>TRBJ1-2|-|-|16|TRBV5-6
TGTGCCAGCAGCTTGGGTAGAAACGTGATCGACTATGGCTACACCTTC
CASSLGRNVIDYGYTF
>TRBJ1-2|-|-|14|TRBV4-1
TGCGCCAGCAGCCAAGACGACGGCACCTATGGCTACACCTTC
CASSQDDGTYGYTF
>TRBJ2-1|-|-|14|TRBV10-3
TGTGCTATTACGGGGGACAGTCCCTTCAATGAGCAGTTCTTC
CAITGDSPFNEQFF
>TRBJ1-4|once|-|14|TRBV10-2
TGCGCCAGCAGGGGGGGGGCAGTAGATGAAAAACTGTTTTTT
CASRGGAVDEKLFF
>TRBJ1-6|-|TRBD1|14|TRBV10-3
TGTGCCATCAGTCGGACAGGGGAAAACTCACCCCTCCACTTT
CAISRTGENSPLHF
>TRBJ1-5|-|TRBD1|16|TRBV28
TGTGCCAGCAGGAAGACAGGGGTCATGGATCCCCAGCCCCAGCATTTT
CASRKTGVMDPQPQHF
>TRBJ2-3|once|-|17|TRBV7-6
TGTGCCAGCCAAAGGACCGGGCCCGGCACACTCACAGATACGCAGTATTTT
CASQRTGPGTLTDTQYF
>TRBJ2-1|few|-|15|TRBV7-3
TGTGCCAGCAGCTTAAAAGGCCCGCTAAGGGATGAGCAGTTCTTC
CASSLKGPLRDEQFF
>TRBJ1-1|-|-|11|TRBV2
TGTGCCAGCAGTGATTGGCCAGGAACTTTCTTT
CASSDWPGTFF
>TRBJ1-4|-|-|15|TRBV6-1
TGTGCCAGCAGTGAAGCTCGTGCAACTAATGAAAAACTGTTTTTT
CASSEARATNEKLFF
>TRBJ1-2|-|-|14|TRBV6-6
TGTGCCAGCAGCCTTCTAGGGTCCGACTATGGCTACACCTTC
CASSLLGSDYGYTF
>TRBJ2-5|-|TRBD1|14|TRBV28
TGTGCCAGCAGTTCCTCAGGGGGCGTTGAGACCCAGTACTTC
CASSSSGGVETQYF
>TRBJ2-1|few|TRBD2|16|TRBV6-5
TGTGCCAGCAGTTACTCGCTGACTAGCGGGAGTGATGAGCAGTTCTTC
CASSYSLTSGSDEQFF
>TRBJ2-3|-|TRBD2|13|TRBV29-1
TGCAGCGCCGGACTAGCGGGACGGAATACGCAGTATTTT
CSAGLAGRNTQYF
>TRBJ2-2|-|TRBD2|15|TRBV6-5
TGTGCCAGCAGGGCGAGCGGGAGTGGGGCCGGGGAGCTGTTTTTT
CASRASGSGAGELFF
>TRBJ2-1|-|-|17|TRBV14
TGTGCCAGCAGCCAAGTTGGATGGCAGAGCTCCTACAATGAGCAGTTCTTC
CASSQVGWQSSYNEQFF
>TRBJ2-5|-|-|12|TRBV6-1
TGTGCCAGCACCCTGGGGGATGGGGAGCAGTACTTC
CASTLGDGEQYF
>TRBJ2-5|-|-|13|TRBV7-8
TGTGCCAGCAGCTTAGCGCAAGGCAGGGCACAGTACTTC
CASSLAQGRAQYF